This T cell receptor (beta chain) was recorded in a study of blood T cell repertoires in COVID-19. Trimming took 2 bases from V and 5 from J, leaving 9 bases between them. CDR3 size: 13 residues. CDR1 and CDR2 from the germline V gene are SGHTA and FQGTGA. TCRdb keeps only in-frame clones here, not all; method: immunoSEQ multiplex PCR. Of some 150,000 clones detected, just over 85% appear once; the ten largest clones hold approximately 8.3%. The receptor comes from an older woman with acute or convalescent COVID-19. Sequencing was done on a sample of peripheral blood. J is TRBJ2-5 and V is TRBV7-3; D not resolved. The CDR3, as DNA: TGTGCCAGCAGCTTAGGCTTCGGGGAGACCCAGTACTTC. Translating it yields CASSLGFGETQYF.